These T cell receptor beta chains were read from a single sample in a study of T cell responses to AZD1222 COVID-19 vaccine. Method: immunoSEQ multiplex PCR; TCRdb's copy keeps in-frame clones and lacks some. The data show 150,000 or so clones, around 90% seen once. The specimen comprised peripheral blood, sampled 28 days after the second AZD1222 dose. The receptor source for this set is an adult who received the AZD1222 COVID-19 vaccine. Both conserved end residues are part of each CDR3. Fields, in order: J gene, V gene, clone size, D gene, CDR3 DNA, CDR3 protein. D genes are given only for firm matches. Expanded clones get a size class; other rows say once, few or many, or leave the size out.

TRBJ1-3 | TRBV7-7 | - | - | TGTGCTAGCAGCCCCCCGGCCAGCTCTGGAAACACCATATATTTT | CASSPPASSGNTIYF
TRBJ1-4 | TRBV7-9 | - | TRBD1 | TGTGCCAGCAGCTTTACAGGGGGCGCGTATGAAAAACTGTTTTTT | CASSFTGGAYEKLFF
TRBJ1-2 | TRBV6-5 | once | TRBD1 | TGTGCCAGCAGTCCCCCGGGACAGGGACGGTATGGCTACACCTTC | CASSPPGQGRYGYTF
TRBJ2-6 | TRBV18 | - | - | TGTGCCAGCTCACCACCCAAAGGAAGCTCTGGGGCCAACGTCCTGACTTTC | CASSPPKGSSGANVLTF
TRBJ2-5 | TRBV5-4 | - | - | TGTGCCAGCAGCTGGAATACCGAGACCCAGTACTTC | CASSWNTETQYF
TRBJ2-7 | TRBV6-5 | - | TRBD2 | TGTGCCAGCACGTATTCCGGGACTAGGGACGAGCAGTACTTC | CASTYSGTRDEQYF
TRBJ2-2 | TRBV6-2/TRBV6-3 | once | TRBD2 | TGTGCCAGCAGCTCGGGACTAGCTGACACCGGGGAGCTGTTTTTT | CASSSGLADTGELFF
TRBJ1-4 | TRBV6-2/TRBV6-3 | - | TRBD1 | TGTGCCAGCAGCCGACGGGGACAGGGAGGAGAAAAACTGTTTTTT | CASSRRGQGGEKLFF
TRBJ2-1 | TRBV29-1 | - | - | TGCAGCGTTGTACCGACCTACAATGAGCAGTTCTTC | CSVVPTYNEQFF
TRBJ2-7 | TRBV2 | - | TRBD2 | TGTGCCGGAGGGAGGGATACCTACGAGCAGTACTTC | CAGGRDTYEQYF
TRBJ1-3 | TRBV3-1/TRBV3-2 | - | - | TGTGCCAGCAGCTCAAAGGGCTCTGGAAACACCATATATTTT | CASSSKGSGNTIYF
TRBJ2-4 | TRBV3-1/TRBV3-2 | - | - | TGTGCCAGCAGCCAAGAGGTCCAAAACAGAAACATTCAGTACTTC | CASSQEVQNRNIQYF
TRBJ2-1 | TRBV15 | - | - | TGTGCCACCAGCAGCGGACATCCCTACAATGAGCAGTTCTTC | CATSSGHPYNEQFF
TRBJ2-3 | TRBV6-5 | - | - | TGTGCCAGTGAACATTACCGCACAGATACGCAGTATTTT | CASEHYRTDTQYF
TRBJ1-2 | TRBV10-3 | - | - | TGTGCCATCAGTGAGACAGTCAACTATGGCTACACCTTC | CAISETVNYGYTF
TRBJ1-1 | TRBV5-1 | - | - | TGCGCCAGCAGCTTTCACCCTTATCCGAACACTGAAGCTTTCTTT | CASSFHPYPNTEAFF
TRBJ1-6 | TRBV28 | - | TRBD1 | TGTGCCAGCAGTTTCGGGACAGGGGCTTCACCCCTCCACTTT | CASSFGTGASPLHF
TRBJ2-3 | TRBV5-4 | - | - | TGTGCCAGCAGCTCGAGCTCGCGAGATACGCAGTATTTT | CASSSSSRDTQYF
TRBJ1-3 | TRBV30 | - | - | TGTGCCTGGAGTGTACAAGCTGGAAACACCATATATTTT | CAWSVQAGNTIYF
TRBJ2-1 | TRBV19 | once | - | TGTGCCAGTAGTTTTTTAGGTAATTCGGGGTTGGGAGGCTCCTACAATGAGCAGTTCTTC | CASSFLGNSGLGGSYNEQFF
TRBJ1-1 | TRBV28 | - | - | TGTGCCAGCAGGGGAGGGACGCGTCCTGAAGCTTTCTTT | CASRGGTRPEAFF
TRBJ2-1 | TRBV7-9 | few | TRBD2 | TGTGCCAGCAGCATCACTAGCGGGAGTCATGAGCAGTTCTTC | CASSITSGSHEQFF
TRBJ2-7 | TRBV3-1/TRBV3-2 | few | TRBD2 | TGTGCCAGCAGCCAATCGAACGGGAGGGCATCCTACGAGCAGTACTTC | CASSQSNGRASYEQYF
TRBJ2-3 | TRBV9 | - | TRBD1 | TGTGCCAGCAGCGTAACAGGGGGAGATGGGCACACAGATACGCAGTATTTT | CASSVTGGDGHTDTQYF